The clone carrying this T cell receptor (beta chain) was observed a handful of times. As yet, its antigen is unknown. This specimen belongs to a study of T cells in narcolepsy. Overall study findings and caveats: HCRT-specific and TRIB2-specific autoreactive clonotypes appeared among same-patient CSF and blood CD4+ clonotypes. Autoreactive clonotypes reportedly recurred in blood of same and different patients, not controls.

Sequencing used immunoSEQ multiplex PCR; TCRdb keeps in-frame clones, though not all of them. Found here are roughly 1,500 clones, approximately 39% of them singletons; the top ten hold around 20%. Germline loops: CDR1 GTSNPN, CDR2 SVGIG (reference sequence). The CDR3 loop spans 14 amino acids. The J segment lost 5 bases and the V segment lost 0 bases, leaving 4 bases of the junction unmatched. This TCR derives from a human donor with narcolepsy. Sequencing used cultured CD8+ T cells from cerebrospinal fluid. The chain joins TRBV30 to TRBJ1-2; 9 bases are a match to TRBD1. The CDR3 sequence: CAWSVTGGGYGYTF. The CDR3 coding sequence is TGTGCCTGGAGTGTTACAGGGGGCGGATATGGCTACACCTTC.